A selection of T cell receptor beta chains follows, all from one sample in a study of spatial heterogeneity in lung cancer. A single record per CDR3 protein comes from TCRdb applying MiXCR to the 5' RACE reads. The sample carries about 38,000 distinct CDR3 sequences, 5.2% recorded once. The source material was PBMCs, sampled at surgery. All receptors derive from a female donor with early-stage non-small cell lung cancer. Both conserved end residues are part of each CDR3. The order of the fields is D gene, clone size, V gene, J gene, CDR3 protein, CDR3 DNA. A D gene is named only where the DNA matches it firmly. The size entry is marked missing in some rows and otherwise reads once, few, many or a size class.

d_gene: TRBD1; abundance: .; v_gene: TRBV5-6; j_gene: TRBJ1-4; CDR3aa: CASSAPQGRDEKLFF; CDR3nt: TGTGCCAGCAGCGCGCCACAGGGGAGGGATGAAAAACTGTTTTTT
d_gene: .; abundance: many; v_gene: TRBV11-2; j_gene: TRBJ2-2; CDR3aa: CASSFLRDTGELFF; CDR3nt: TGTGCCAGCAGCTTTCTGAGGGACACCGGGGAGCTGTTTTTT
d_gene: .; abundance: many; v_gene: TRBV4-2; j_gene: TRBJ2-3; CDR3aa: CASSQGGGVNTDTQYF; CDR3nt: TGTGCCAGCAGCCAAGGGGGCGGGGTGAACACAGATACGCAGTATTTT
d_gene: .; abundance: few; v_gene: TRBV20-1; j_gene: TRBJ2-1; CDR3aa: CSARGLPSVSSYNEQFF; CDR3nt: TGCAGTGCTAGGGGACTCCCAAGCGTGAGCTCCTACAATGAGCAGTTCTTC
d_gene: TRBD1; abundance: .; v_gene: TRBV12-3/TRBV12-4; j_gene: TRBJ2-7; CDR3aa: CACSRDSYEQYF; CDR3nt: TGTGCCTGTAGCCGGGACAGCTACGAGCAGTACTTC
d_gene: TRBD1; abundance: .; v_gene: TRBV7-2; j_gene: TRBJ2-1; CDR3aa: CASSLANRGNEQFF; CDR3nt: TGTGCCAGCAGCTTAGCTAACAGGGGGAATGAGCAGTTCTTC
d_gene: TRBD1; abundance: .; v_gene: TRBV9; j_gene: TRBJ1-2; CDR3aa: CASSAGGQGWNYGYTF; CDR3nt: TGTGCCAGCAGCGCTGGGGGACAGGGATGGAACTATGGCTACACCTTC
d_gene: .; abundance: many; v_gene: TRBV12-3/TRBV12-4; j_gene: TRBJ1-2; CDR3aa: CASSLSGLNYGYTF; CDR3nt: TGTGCCAGCAGTTTGTCAGGGCTAAACTATGGCTACACCTTC
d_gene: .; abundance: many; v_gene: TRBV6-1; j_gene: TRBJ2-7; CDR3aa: CASINREYEQYF; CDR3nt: TGTGCCAGCATTAACAGGGAATACGAGCAGTACTTC
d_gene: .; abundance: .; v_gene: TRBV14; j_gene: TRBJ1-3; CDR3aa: CASSQGSRGSGNTIYF; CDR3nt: TGTGCCAGCAGCCAAGGGTCACGAGGCTCTGGAAACACCATATATTTT
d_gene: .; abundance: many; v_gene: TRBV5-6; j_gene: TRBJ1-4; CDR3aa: CASSLGAENEKLFF; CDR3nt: TGTGCCAGCAGCTTGGGGGCGGAGAATGAAAAACTGTTTTTT
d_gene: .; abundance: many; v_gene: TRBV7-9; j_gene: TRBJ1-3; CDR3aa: CASSLTMSSGNTIYF; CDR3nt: TGTGCCAGCAGCTTGACGATGAGCTCTGGAAACACCATATATTTT
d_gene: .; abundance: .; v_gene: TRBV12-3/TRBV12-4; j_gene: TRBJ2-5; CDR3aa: CASAIFPGAQYF; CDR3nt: TGTGCCAGCGCAATATTTCCAGGGGCCCAGTACTTC
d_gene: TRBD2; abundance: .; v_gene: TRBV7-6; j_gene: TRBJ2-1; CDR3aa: CASSRTGPLAGALIF; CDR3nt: TGTGCCAGCAGCAGGACAGGGCCTCTAGCGGGGGCCTTAATCTTC
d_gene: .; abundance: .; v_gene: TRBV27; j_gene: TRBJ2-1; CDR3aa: CASSLTTQVNYNEQFF; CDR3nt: TGTGCCAGCAGTCTAACCACTCAAGTCAACTACAATGAGCAGTTCTTC
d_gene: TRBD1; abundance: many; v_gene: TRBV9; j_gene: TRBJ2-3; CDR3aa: CASSVDGTGAADTQYF; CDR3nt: TGTGCCAGCAGCGTAGACGGGACAGGGGCCGCAGATACGCAGTATTTT
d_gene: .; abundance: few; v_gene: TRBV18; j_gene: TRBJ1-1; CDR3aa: CASSKMRNQGTEAFF; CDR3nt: TGTGCCAGCTCAAAAATGAGGAACCAGGGCACTGAAGCTTTCTTT
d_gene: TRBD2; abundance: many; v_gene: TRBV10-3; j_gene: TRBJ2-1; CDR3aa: CAISGTSGVNNEQFF; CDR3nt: TGTGCCATCAGCGGGACTAGCGGGGTTAACAATGAGCAGTTCTTC
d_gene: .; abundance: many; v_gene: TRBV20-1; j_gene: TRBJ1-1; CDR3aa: CSAPGAATEAFF; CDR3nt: TGCAGTGCCCCGGGGGCAGCCACTGAAGCTTTCTTT
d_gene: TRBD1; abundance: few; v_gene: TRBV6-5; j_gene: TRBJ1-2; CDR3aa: CASSRGQAPSGYTF; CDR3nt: TGTGCCAGCAGCCGGGGACAGGCCCCCTCTGGCTACACCTTC
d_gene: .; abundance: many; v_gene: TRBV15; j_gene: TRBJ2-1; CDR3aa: CATGVGGAYNEQFF; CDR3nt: TGTGCCACCGGAGTGGGGGGCGCGTACAATGAGCAGTTCTTC
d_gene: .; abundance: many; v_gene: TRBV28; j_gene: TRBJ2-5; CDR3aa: CASSGAGNRRETQYF; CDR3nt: TGTGCCAGCAGTGGTGCGGGGAACCGAAGAGAGACCCAGTACTTC
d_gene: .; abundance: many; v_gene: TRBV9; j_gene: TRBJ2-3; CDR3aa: CASSVALPDTQYF; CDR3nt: TGTGCCAGCAGCGTAGCCCTCCCAGATACGCAGTATTTT
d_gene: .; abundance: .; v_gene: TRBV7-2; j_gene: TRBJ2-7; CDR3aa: CASSHGTPDLYEQYF; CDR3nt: TGTGCCAGCAGCCACGGGACCCCGGACCTCTACGAGCAGTACTTC
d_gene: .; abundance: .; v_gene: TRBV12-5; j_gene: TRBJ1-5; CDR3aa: CASGLVLGDNQPQHF; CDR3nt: TGTGCTAGTGGTTTGGTGTTGGGGGACAATCAGCCCCAGCATTTT
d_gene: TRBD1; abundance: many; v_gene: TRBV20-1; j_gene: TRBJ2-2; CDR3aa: CSATGQGNTGELFF; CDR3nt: TGCAGTGCTACCGGACAGGGAAACACCGGGGAGCTGTTTTTT
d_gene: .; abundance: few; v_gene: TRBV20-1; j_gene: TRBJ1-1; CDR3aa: CSASAGRMNTEAFF; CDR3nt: TGCAGTGCTAGCGCAGGACGGATGAACACTGAAGCTTTCTTT
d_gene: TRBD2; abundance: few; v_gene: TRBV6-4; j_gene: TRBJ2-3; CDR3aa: CASSESPSGGARDTQYF; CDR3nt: TGTGCCAGCAGTGAGAGTCCCAGCGGGGGGGCCAGAGATACGCAGTATTTT
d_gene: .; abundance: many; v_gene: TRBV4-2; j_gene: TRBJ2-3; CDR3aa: CASSQPPTRGRSTDTQYF; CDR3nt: TGTGCCAGCAGCCAACCCCCTACCCGGGGGCGGAGCACAGATACGCAGTATTTT
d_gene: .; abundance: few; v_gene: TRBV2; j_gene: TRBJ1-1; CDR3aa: CASCFVSGNTEAFF; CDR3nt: TGTGCCAGCTGTTTCGTGTCAGGGAACACTGAAGCTTTCTTT
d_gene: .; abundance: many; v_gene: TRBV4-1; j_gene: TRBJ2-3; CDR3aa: CASSQSHGGTDTQYF; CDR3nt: TGCGCCAGCAGCCAATCTCACGGGGGCACAGATACGCAGTATTTT
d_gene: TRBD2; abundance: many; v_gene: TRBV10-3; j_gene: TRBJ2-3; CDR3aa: CAIRPSRGGTDTQYF; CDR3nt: TGTGCCATCCGTCCCTCGCGGGGGGGCACAGATACGCAGTATTTT
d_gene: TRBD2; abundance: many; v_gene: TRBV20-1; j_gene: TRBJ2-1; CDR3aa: CSASDPKLAGGLHNEQFF; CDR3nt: TGCAGTGCTAGTGACCCAAAACTAGCGGGGGGGCTCCACAATGAGCAGTTCTTC
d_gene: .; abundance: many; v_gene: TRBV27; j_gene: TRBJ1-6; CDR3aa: CADHREPPLHF; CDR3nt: TGTGCCGACCACAGGGAGCCACCCCTCCACTTT
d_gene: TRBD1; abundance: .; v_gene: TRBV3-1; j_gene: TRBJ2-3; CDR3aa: CASSQISLGTDTDTQYF; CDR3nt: TGTGCCAGCAGCCAAATATCCCTTGGGACAGACACAGATACGCAGTATTTT
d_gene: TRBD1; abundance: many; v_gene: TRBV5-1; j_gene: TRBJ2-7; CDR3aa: CASGLQGAYEQYF; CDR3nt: TGCGCCAGCGGACTACAGGGGGCCTACGAGCAGTACTTC
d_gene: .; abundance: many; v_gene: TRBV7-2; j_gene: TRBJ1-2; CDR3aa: CASSLQTGDYGYTF; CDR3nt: TGTGCCAGCAGCTTACAGACAGGCGACTATGGCTACACCTTC
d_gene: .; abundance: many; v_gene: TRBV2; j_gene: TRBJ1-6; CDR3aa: CASTGERNSPLHF; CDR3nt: TGTGCCAGCACAGGGGAAAGGAATTCACCCCTCCACTTT
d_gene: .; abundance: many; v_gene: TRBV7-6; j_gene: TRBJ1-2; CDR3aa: CASSFSDGGYGYTF; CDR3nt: TGTGCCAGCAGCTTCTCTGACGGAGGCTATGGCTACACCTTC
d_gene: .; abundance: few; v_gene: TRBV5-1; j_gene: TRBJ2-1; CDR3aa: CASSSVREQFF; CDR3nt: TGCGCCAGCAGCTCCGTGCGTGAGCAGTTCTTC
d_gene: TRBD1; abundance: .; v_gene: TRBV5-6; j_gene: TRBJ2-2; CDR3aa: CASIATGITGELFF; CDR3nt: TGTGCCAGTATTGCGACAGGGATCACCGGGGAGCTGTTTTTT
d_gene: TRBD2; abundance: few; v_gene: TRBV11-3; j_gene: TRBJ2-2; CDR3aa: CASSSQRGGLAGELFF; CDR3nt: TGTGCCAGCAGCTCCCAGCGGGGGGGCCTTGCTGGGGAGCTGTTTTTT
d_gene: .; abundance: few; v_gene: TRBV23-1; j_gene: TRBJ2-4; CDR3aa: CASSQTGRVLRIQYF; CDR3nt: TGCGCCAGCAGTCAGACAGGGAGGGTCTTGCGAATTCAGTACTTC
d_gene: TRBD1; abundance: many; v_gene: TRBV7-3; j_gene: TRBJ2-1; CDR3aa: CASSPQQGPPYNEQFF; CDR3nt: TGTGCCAGCAGCCCACAACAGGGGCCCCCCTACAATGAGCAGTTCTTC
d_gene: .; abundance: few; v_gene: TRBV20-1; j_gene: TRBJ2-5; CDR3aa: CSARAPRRGPAYQETQYF; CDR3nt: TGCAGTGCTAGAGCTCCCCGGCGGGGGCCCGCCTACCAAGAGACCCAGTACTTC
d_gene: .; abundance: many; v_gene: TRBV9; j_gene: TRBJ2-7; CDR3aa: CASSVAYEQYF; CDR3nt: TGTGCCAGCAGCGTAGCCTACGAGCAGTACTTC
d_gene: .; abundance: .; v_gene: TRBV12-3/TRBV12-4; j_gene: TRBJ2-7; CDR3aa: CASSLGAFGTYWNF; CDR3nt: TGTGCCAGCAGTTTAGGGGCGTTTGGGACGTACTGGAACTTC
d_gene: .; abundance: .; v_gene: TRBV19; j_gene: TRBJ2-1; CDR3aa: CASSIQQGRLNEQFF; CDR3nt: TGTGCCAGTAGTATTCAACAGGGGAGGCTCAATGAGCAGTTCTTC
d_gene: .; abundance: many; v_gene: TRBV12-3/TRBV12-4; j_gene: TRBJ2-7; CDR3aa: CASKQDTDSYEQYF; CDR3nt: TGTGCCAGCAAGCAGGACACAGACTCCTACGAGCAGTACTTC
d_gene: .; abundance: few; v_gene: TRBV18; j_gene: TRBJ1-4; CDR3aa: CASSPSRADEKLFF; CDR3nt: TGTGCCAGCTCACCGTCGAGAGCGGATGAAAAACTGTTTTTT
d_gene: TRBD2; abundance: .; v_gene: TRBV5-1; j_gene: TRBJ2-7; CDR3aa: CASSRGTSGGLYIEQYF; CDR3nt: TGCGCCAGCAGCCGCGGGACTAGCGGGGGCCTCTACATTGAGCAGTACTTC
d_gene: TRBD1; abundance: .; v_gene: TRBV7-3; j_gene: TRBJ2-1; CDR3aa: CASRQQGRNEQFF; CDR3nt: TGTGCCAGCAGACAACAGGGGCGGAATGAGCAGTTCTTC
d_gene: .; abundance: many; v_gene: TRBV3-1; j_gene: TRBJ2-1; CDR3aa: CASSQSLSSYNEQFF; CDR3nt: TGTGCCAGCAGCCAAAGCTTGAGCTCCTACAATGAGCAGTTCTTC
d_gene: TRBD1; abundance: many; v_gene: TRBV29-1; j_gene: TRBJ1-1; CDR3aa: CSAGQGGIEAFF; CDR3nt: TGCAGCGCCGGACAGGGGGGGATAGAAGCTTTCTTT
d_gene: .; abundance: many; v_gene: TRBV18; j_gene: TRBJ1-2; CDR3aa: CASSPPNSNYGYTF; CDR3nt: TGTGCCAGCTCACCACCAAACAGCAACTATGGCTACACCTTC